This paragraph reports one T cell receptor (beta chain). As yet, its antigen is unknown. This entry belongs to a study of cytomegalovirus exposure and HLA in healthy donors. Study-wide results and limits: For presence/absence analyses, sequencing depth was assumed to be roughly uniform across donors.

PCR was performed using 60 Vbeta and 13 Jbeta primers. Sequenced by immunoSEQ multiplex PCR; TCRdb stores in-frame clones only, minus some. The repertoire holds around 87,000 clones, 76% seen once, with approximately 3% in the top ten. Donors in the study were healthy people who gave bone marrow. CDR3 length: 15 amino acids. The trim removed 4 bases at V and 7 bases at J, leaving 6 bases unmatched. From germline, CDR1 is SGHTA and CDR2 FQGTGA. This chain joins TRBV7-3 and TRBJ2-3; 12 bases are shared with TRBD2. The material sequenced was PBMCs. The clonotype comes from a man aged 35 to 55 in good health and CMV-seronegative. CDR3 bases: TGTGCCAGCAGCTCCACTAGCGGGGGGTCACATACGCAGTATTTT. This encodes CASSSTSGGSHTQYF.